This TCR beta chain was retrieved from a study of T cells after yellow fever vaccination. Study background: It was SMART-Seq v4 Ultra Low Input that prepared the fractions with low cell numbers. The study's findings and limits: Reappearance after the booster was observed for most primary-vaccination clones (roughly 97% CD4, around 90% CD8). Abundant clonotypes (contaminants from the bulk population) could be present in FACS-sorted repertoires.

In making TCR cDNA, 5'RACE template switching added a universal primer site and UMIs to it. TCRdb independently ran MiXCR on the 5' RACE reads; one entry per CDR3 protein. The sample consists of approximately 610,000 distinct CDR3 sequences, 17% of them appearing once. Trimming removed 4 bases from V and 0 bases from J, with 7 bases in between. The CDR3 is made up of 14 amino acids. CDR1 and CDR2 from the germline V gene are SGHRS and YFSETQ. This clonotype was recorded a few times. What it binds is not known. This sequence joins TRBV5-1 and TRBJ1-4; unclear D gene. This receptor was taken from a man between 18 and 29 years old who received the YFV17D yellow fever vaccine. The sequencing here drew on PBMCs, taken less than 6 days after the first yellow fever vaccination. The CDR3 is CASSLLATNEKLFF. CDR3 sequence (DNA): TGCGCCAGCAGCCTCCTTGCAACTAATGAAAAACTGTTTTTT. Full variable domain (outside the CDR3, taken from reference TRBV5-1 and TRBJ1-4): KAGVTQTPRYLIKTRGQQVTLSCSPISGHRSVSWYQQTPGQGLQFLFEYFSETQRNKGNFPGRFSGRQFSNSRSEMNVSTLELGDSALYLCASSLLATNEKLFFGSGTQLSVL.